One sample yielded the 11 T cell receptor beta chains listed below, sequenced in a study of response to subunit inactivated influenza vaccine. A single record per CDR3 protein comes from TCRdb applying MiXCR to the RT-PCR reads. Here the sample spans about 800,000 distinct CDR3 sequences, over 20% being singletons. Here the sequenced sample was PBMCs from blood, taken 4 to 6 days after vaccination. These receptors were obtained from a man between 50 and 59 years old who received an inactivated influenza vaccine.

Ten or more counts support this clonotype. The chain joins TRBV6-5 to TRBJ2-7; TRBD1 matches at 11 bases. J lost 6 bases, V lost 2 bases, and 3 bases had no gene match. There are 14 residues in the CDR3. Germline CDR1 reads MNHEY; CDR2 reads SVGAGI. This CDR3 reads CASSYGTGGVEQYF. Here the CDR3 DNA reads TGTGCCAGCAGTTACGGGACAGGGGGAGTCGAGCAGTACTTC.

The V and J genes are TRBV4-3 and TRBJ2-3; D call uncertain. Trimming removed 0 bases from V and 6 bases from J, with 19 bases in between. The CDR3 contains 17 residues. From germline, CDR1 is LGHNA and CDR2 YSLEER. CDR3 residues: CASSQDLRRTSVDTQYF. Written as DNA, the CDR3 is TGCGCCAGCAGCCAAGATCTAAGACGGACGAGTGTGGATACGCAGTATTTT.

The chain has TRBV11-2 and TRBJ2-7, with D maybe TRBD2 (5 bases). Germline assignment: CDR1 SGHAT and CDR2 FQNNGV. Trimming stripped 6 bases from V and 0 bases from J, with 27 bases between. The CDR3 extends over 19 amino acids. The chain's CDR3 is CASSSSGLIRAGSSYEQYF. The CDR3 DNA sequence: TGTGCCAGCAGTTCTAGTGGGTTGATCCGCGCGGGCAGCTCCTACGAGCAGTACTTC.

V usage is TRBV7-9 and J usage is TRBJ2-3, with 7 bases lining up with TRBD2. V lost 5 bases to trimming and J lost 2 bases; unmatched junction nucleotides: 7. The CDR3 spans 15 residues. The germline CDR1 and CDR2 sequences are SEHNR and FQNEAQ (reference sequence). CDR3 loop: CASSLRLATTDTQYF. DNA of the CDR3: TGTGCCAGCAGCCTTCGACTAGCCACCACAGATACGCAGTATTTT.

The chain couples TRBV20-1 to TRBJ2-1; 9 bases line up with TRBD2. Germline V gene lookup returns CDR1 DFQATT and CDR2 SNEGSKA (reference sequence). V trimming: 0 bases; J trimming: 8 bases; junction bases outside the gene matches: 11. There are 16 residues in the CDR3. Written as DNA, the CDR3 is TGCAGTGCTAGAGATTTGGGGCGGGGGGGCTTGCATGAGCAGTTCTTC. The encoded protein is CSARDLGRGGLHEQFF.

A few counts support this clonotype. The chain combines TRBV20-1 with TRBJ2-7; TRBD1 matches at 9 bases. The CDR3 loop spans 14 amino acids. Looked up from germline, CDR1 is DFQATT and CDR2 is SNEGSKA (reference sequence). V trimming: 6 bases; J trimming: 4 bases; junction bases outside the gene matches: 10. CDR3 DNA: TGCAGTGCCGACGAGACAGGGGGGAATTACGAGCAGTACTTC. It specifies CSADETGGNYEQYF.

The chain links TRBV20-1 to TRBJ2-3; 8 bases match TRBD1. Per the germline V gene, CDR1 is DFQATT and CDR2 is SNEGSKA (reference sequence). The CDR3 sequence is 13 residues long. V shed 4 bases, J shed 5 bases, and the junction held 5 bases outside the gene matches. CDR3 loop: CSATRGRLDTQYF. The CDR3 bases are TGCAGTGCTACCAGGGGGCGTTTAGATACGCAGTATTTT.

The genes are TRBV20-1 and TRBJ2-7; the D is unclear. Trimming pared 5 bases from V and 3 bases from J, leaving 17 bases between. The CDR3 consists of 14 residues. CDR1 is DFQATT and CDR2 is SNEGSKA in the germline V gene (reference sequence). In DNA form, the CDR3 reads TGCAGTGCTCTAACAGAGAAAGAGGACTACGAGCAGTACTTC. It translates to CSALTEKEDYEQYF.

The chain uses TRBV25-1 and TRBJ2-1; the D is unclear. Per germline, CDR1 MGHDK and CDR2 SYGVNS. The CDR3 has 13 residues. The V gene lost 4 bases and the J gene lost 8 bases, with 12 bases spanning the gap. CDR3 loop: CASSVLFRDEQFF. CDR3 coding DNA: TGTGCCAGCAGTGTGCTCTTTAGGGATGAGCAGTTCTTC. Full variable domain (missing parts from reference TRBV25-1 and TRBJ2-1): EADIYQTPRYLVIGTGKKITLECSQTMGHDKMYWYQQDPGMELHLIHYSYGVNSTEKGDLSSESTVSRIRTEHFPLTLESARPSHTSQYLCASSVLFRDEQFFGPGTRLTVL.

This clonotype appeared once. This chain joins TRBV28 and TRBJ1-1; the match to TRBD1 covers 8 bases. This CDR3 has 19 amino acids. Per the germline V gene, CDR1 is MDHEN and CDR2 is SYDVKM. V dropped 3 bases and J dropped 3; count of bases not matched to a gene: 18. CDR3 DNA sequence: TGTGCCAGCAGTTTTACTTCCCGGGACAGGAAATGGGGATACACTGAAGCTTTCTTT. It specifies CASSFTSRDRKWGYTEAFF.

The rearrangement uses TRBV5-6 and TRBJ2-3; D is unresolved. The CDR3 loop spans 15 amino acids. Between the trimmed V and J ends, which lost 0 bases and 2 bases, there was a span of 10 bases. Per the germline V gene, CDR1 is SGHDT and CDR2 is YYEEEE. This chain's CDR3 is CASSLVSKITDTQYF. CDR3 DNA: TGTGCCAGCAGCTTGGTCTCCAAAATCACAGATACGCAGTATTTT.